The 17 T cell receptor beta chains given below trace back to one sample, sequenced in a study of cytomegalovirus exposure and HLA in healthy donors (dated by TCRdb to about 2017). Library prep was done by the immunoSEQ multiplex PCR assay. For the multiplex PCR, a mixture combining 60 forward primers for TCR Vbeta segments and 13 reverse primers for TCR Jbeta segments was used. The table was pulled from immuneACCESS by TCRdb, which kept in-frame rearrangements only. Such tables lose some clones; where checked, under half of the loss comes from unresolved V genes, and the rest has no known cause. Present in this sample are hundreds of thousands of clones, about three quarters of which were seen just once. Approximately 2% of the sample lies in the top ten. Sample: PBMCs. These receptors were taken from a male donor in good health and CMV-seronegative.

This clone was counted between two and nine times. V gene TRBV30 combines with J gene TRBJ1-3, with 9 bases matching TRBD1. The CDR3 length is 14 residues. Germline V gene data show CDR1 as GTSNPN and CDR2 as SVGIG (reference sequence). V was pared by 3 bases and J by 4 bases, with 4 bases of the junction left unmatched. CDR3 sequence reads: CAWRGDREGNTIYF. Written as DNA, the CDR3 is TGTGCCTGGAGAGGGGACAGGGAAGGAAACACCATATATTTT.

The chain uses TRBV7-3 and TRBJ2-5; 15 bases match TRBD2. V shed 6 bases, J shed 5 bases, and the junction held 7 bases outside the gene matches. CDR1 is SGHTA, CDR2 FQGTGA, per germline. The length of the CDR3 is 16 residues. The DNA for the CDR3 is TGTGCCAGCAGGACGGGACTAGCGGGAGGCGCGGAGACCCAGTACTTC. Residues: CASRTGLAGGAETQYF. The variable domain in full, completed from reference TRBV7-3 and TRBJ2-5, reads GAGVSQTPSNKVTEKGKYVELRCDPISGHTALYWYRQSLGQGPEFLIYFQGTGAADDSGLPNDRFFAVRPEGSVSTLKIQRTERGDSAVYLCASRTGLAGGAETQYFGPGTRLLVL.

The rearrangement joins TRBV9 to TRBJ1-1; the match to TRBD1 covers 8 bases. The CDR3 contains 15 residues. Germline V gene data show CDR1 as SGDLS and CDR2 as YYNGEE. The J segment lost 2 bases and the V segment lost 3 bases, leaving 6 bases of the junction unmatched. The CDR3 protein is CASSARGPENTEAFF. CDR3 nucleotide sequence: TGTGCCAGCAGCGCCAGGGGGCCAGAAAACACTGAAGCTTTCTTT.

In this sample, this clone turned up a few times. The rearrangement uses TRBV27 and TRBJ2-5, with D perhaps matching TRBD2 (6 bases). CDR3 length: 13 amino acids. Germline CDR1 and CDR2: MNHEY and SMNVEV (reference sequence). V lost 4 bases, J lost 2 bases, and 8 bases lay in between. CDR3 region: CASSWDLQETQYF. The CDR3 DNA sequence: TGTGCCAGCAGTTGGGACTTACAAGAGACCCAGTACTTC.

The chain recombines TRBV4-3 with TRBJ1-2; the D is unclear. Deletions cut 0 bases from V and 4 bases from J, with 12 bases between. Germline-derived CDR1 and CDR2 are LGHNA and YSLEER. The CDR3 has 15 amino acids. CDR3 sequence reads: CASSQDFSLFYGYTF. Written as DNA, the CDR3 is TGCGCCAGCAGCCAAGATTTCTCTTTATTCTATGGCTACACCTTC.

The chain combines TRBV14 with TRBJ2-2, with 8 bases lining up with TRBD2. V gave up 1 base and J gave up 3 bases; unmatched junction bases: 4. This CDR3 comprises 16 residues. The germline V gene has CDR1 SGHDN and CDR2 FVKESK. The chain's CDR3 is CASSQVSGRDTGELFF. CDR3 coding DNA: TGTGCCAGCAGCCAAGTTTCCGGGAGGGACACCGGGGAGCTGTTTTTT.

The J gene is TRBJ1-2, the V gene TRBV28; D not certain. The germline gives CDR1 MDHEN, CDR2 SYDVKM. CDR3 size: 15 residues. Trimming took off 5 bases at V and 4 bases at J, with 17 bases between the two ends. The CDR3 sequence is CASSPSGLGLYGYTF. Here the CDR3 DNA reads TGTGCCAGCAGTCCCTCAGGTTTGGGCCTCTATGGCTACACCTTC.

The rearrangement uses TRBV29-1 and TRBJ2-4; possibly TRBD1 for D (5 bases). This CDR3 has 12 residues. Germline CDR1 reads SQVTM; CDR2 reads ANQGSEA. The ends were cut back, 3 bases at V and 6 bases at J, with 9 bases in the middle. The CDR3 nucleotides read TGCAGCGTTGAGCAGGGTGGAAACATTCAGTACTTC. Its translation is CSVEQGGNIQYF.

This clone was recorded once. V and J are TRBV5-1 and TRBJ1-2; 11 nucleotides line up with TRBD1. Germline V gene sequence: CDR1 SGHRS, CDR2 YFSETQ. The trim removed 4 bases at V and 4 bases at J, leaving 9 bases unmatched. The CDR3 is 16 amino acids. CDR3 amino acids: CASSNRTGGYGYGYTF. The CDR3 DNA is TGCGCCAGCAGCAACAGGACAGGGGGCTATGGCTATGGCTACACCTTC.

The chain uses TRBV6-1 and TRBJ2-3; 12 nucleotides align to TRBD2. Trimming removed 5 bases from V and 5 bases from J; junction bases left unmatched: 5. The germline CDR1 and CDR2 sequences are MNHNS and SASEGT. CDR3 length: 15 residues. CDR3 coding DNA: TGTGCCAGCAGTACGCTAGCGGGGGGGAAAGATACGCAGTATTTT. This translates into CASSTLAGGKDTQYF.

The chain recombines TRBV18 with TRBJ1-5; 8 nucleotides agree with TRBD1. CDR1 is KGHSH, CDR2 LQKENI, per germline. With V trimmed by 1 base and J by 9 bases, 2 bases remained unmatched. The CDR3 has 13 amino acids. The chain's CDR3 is CASSPRTGLPQHF. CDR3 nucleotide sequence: TGTGCCAGCTCACCACGGACAGGGTTGCCCCAGCATTTT.

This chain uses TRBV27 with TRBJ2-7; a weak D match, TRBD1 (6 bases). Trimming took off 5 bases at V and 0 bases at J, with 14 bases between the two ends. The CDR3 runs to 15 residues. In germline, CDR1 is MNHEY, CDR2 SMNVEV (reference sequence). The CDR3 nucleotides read TGTGCCAGCAGTCCTGGACAGTTAGGCTCCTACGAGCAGTACTTC. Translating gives CASSPGQLGSYEQYF.

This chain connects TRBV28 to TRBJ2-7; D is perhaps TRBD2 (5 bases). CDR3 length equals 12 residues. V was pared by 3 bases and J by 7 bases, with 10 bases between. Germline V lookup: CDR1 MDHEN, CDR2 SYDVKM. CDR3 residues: CASSFHQREQYF. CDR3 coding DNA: TGTGCCAGCAGTTTCCATCAGCGGGAGCAGTACTTC.

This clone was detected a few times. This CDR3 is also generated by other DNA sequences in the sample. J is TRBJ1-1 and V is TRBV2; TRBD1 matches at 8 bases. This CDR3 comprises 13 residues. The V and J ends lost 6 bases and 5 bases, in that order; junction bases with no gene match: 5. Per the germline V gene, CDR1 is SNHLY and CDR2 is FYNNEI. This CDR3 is CASSVGTGTEAFF. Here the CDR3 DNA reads TGTGCCAGCAGCGTGGGGACAGGTACTGAAGCTTTCTTT.

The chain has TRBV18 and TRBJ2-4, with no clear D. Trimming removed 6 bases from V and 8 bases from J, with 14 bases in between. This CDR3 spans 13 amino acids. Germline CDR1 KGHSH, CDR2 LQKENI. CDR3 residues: CASSRQANDIQYF. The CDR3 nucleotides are TGTGCCAGCTCTCGTCAGGCCAACGACATTCAGTACTTC.

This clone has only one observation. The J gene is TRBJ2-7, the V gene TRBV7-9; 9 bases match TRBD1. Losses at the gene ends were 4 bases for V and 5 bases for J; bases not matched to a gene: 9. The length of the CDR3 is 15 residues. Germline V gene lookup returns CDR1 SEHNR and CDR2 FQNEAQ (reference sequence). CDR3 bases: TGTGCCAGCAGCTCCACAGGGGGCTTTGCCGACGAGCAGTACTTC. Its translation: CASSSTGGFADEQYF.

Here the CDR3 reads CASSVGGTEGETQYF. The CDR3 DNA follows: TGTGCCAGCAGCGTAGGGGGGACAGAAGGGGAGACCCAGTACTTC. The V call is TRBV9, the J call TRBJ2-5; 7 bases agree with TRBD1. Germline CDR1 reads SGDLS; CDR2 reads YYNGEE. The length of the CDR3 is 15 residues. The ends lost 0 bases at V and 5 bases at J; junction bases unmatched: 7.